The next 16 T cell receptor beta chains were all read from a single sample in a study of cytomegalovirus exposure and HLA in healthy donors. It was with 60 Vbeta and 13 Jbeta primers that the PCR ran. The assay was immunoSEQ multiplex PCR, and TCRdb's table has in-frame clones only and misses some. The sample holds tens of thousands of clones, 45% to 70% seen once. The sequenced sample was PBMCs. The receptor set was obtained from a human donor in good health.

The V call is TRBV6-1, the J call TRBJ2-7; tentative D call: TRBD2 (6 bases). The CDR3 loop spans 14 amino acids. CDR1 is MNHNS, CDR2 SASEGT, per germline. V was cut by 6 bases and J by 2 bases, with 14 bases left in between. CDR3 sequence: CASRGRAGTYEQYF. The DNA for the CDR3 is TGTGCCAGCAGGGGCAGGGCGGGGACCTACGAGCAGTACTTC.

The V call is TRBV30, the J call TRBJ1-3; a weak D match, TRBD1 (6 bases). V lost 2 bases and J 2 bases, leaving 22 bases between the germline ends. Germline V gene data show CDR1 as GTSNPN and CDR2 as SVGIG (reference sequence). This CDR3 region has 18 residues. CDR3 protein: CAWSPPRWAGAAGNTIYF. In DNA, the CDR3 is TGTGCCTGGAGTCCCCCGCGTTGGGCAGGGGCAGCTGGAAACACCATATATTTT.

This chain connects TRBV6-1 to TRBJ1-3; D may be TRBD1 (5 bases). V gave up 11 bases and J gave up 3 bases, with 17 bases separating them. This CDR3 region has 14 residues. Per germline, CDR1 MNHNS and CDR2 SASEGT. CDR3 amino acids: CAAQLDGGGNTIYF. The CDR3 coding sequence is TGTGCCGCGCAATTGGACGGGGGTGGAAACACCATATATTTT.

This clone was recorded once. One end of the junction is discordant with germline, which a read error may explain. The chain's CDR3 is CASSSGSTNEKLFF. The CDR3 DNA reads TGCGCCAGCAGTTCGGGTTCAACAAATGAAAAACTGTTTTTT. V and J are TRBV10-2 and TRBJ1-4; D remains unclear. This CDR3 spans 14 amino acids. Germline lookup yields CDR1 WSHSY and CDR2 SAAADI.

The chain has TRBV4-2 and TRBJ1-2; D ambiguous. The length of the CDR3 is 17 residues. The ends were cut back, 1 base at V and 2 bases at J, with 17 bases in the middle. CDR1 and CDR2 from the germline V gene are LGHNA and YNFKEQ. As DNA, the CDR3 is TGTGCCAGCAGCCAAGCCGCGAGAATACCGAGGAACTATGGCTACACCTTC. Protein product: CASSQAARIPRNYGYTF.

J is TRBJ2-2 and V is TRBV7-3, with a possible D match to TRBD1 (6 bases). CDR3 length equals 16 residues. V lost 2 bases to trimming and J lost 2 bases, with 12 bases between them. Germline assignment: CDR1 SGHTA and CDR2 FQGTGA. CDR3 loop: CASSLAPQGNTGELFF. CDR3 coding DNA: TGTGCCAGCAGCTTAGCCCCACAGGGAAACACCGGGGAGCTGTTTTTT.

The genes are TRBV19 and TRBJ2-2; D perhaps matches TRBD1 (5 bases). Germline values: CDR1 LNHDA, CDR2 SQIVND (reference sequence). The CDR3 totals 12 residues. The ends were cut back, 10 bases at V and 6 bases at J, with 12 bases in the middle. This chain's CDR3 is CAIRVGPGELFF. CDR3 in DNA: TGTGCCATCAGGGTGGGTCCCGGGGAGCTGTTTTTT.

V is TRBV6-5 and J is TRBJ1-1, with 8 bases aligning to TRBD1. Germline V gives CDR1 MNHEY, CDR2 SVGAGI. The trim removed 2 bases at V and 5 bases at J, leaving 7 bases unmatched. The CDR3 spans 15 residues. This chain's CDR3 is CASSYSTGGYTEAFF. In DNA form, the CDR3 reads TGTGCCAGCAGTTACAGCACAGGGGGATATACTGAAGCTTTCTTT.

The V call is TRBV5-1, the J call TRBJ2-3; D call uncertain. From germline, CDR1 is SGHRS and CDR2 YFSETQ. The CDR3 runs 14 residues. V was shortened by 1 base and J by 2 bases, with 8 bases between the two germline ends. The CDR3 loop is CASSLSQSTDTQYF. The CDR3 DNA reads TGCGCCAGCAGCTTGTCACAGTCCACAGATACGCAGTATTTT.

This clone ranks as medium-sized. This specimen includes other DNA sequences encoding the same CDR3. The V gene is TRBV6-5, the J gene TRBJ2-7, with 9 bases identical to TRBD2. The CDR3 runs to 15 residues. Germline CDR1 MNHEY, CDR2 SVGAGI. The V segment lost 4 bases and the J segment 0 bases; nucleotides outside the gene matches: 4. This CDR3 reads CASSSAGGGSYEQYF. In DNA, the CDR3 is TGTGCCAGCAGTTCGGCGGGAGGGGGCTCCTACGAGCAGTACTTC.

V and J are TRBV4-2 and TRBJ2-7; TRBD2 matches at 10 bases. Germline V gene lookup returns CDR1 LGHNA and CDR2 YNFKEQ. V was pared by 1 base and J by 5 bases, with 5 bases of the junction left unmatched. This CDR3 comprises 15 residues. CDR3 nucleotide sequence: TGTGCCAGCAGCCAAGCAAGCGGGGGGGCCGACGAGCAGTACTTC. Protein sequence: CASSQASGGADEQYF.

This chain joins TRBV5-8 and TRBJ1-2; perhaps TRBD1 as D (5 bases). Germline CDR1 is SGHTS and CDR2 is YDEGEE. The CDR3 loop spans 13 amino acids. Trimming removed 2 bases at V and 4 bases at J, with 9 bases between. CDR3 amino acids: CASSFKGVYGYTF. Written as DNA, the CDR3 is TGTGCCAGCAGCTTCAAAGGGGTCTATGGCTACACCTTC.

The CDR3 region is CASSPRRTELYGYTF. DNA of the CDR3: TGTGCCAGCAGTCCGAGAAGGACAGAGCTATATGGCTACACCTTC. The chain combines TRBV2 with TRBJ1-2, with D possibly matching TRBD1 (6 bases). The ends were cut back, 5 bases at V and 5 bases at J, with 18 bases in the middle. The CDR3 loop spans 15 amino acids. Germline V CDR1 and CDR2: SNHLY, FYNNEI.

This sequence joins TRBV30 and TRBJ1-6; tentative D call: TRBD1 (6 bases). Trimming stripped 4 bases from V and 7 bases from J, with 17 bases between. The CDR3 contains 15 residues. Germline V gene sequence: CDR1 GTSNPN, CDR2 SVGIG (reference sequence). The CDR3 DNA sequence: TGTGCCTGGATCCAGTCAGGGGTTGGGAATTCACCCCTCCACTTT. It encodes CAWIQSGVGNSPLHF.

The chain combines TRBV29-1 with TRBJ1-1, with no clear D. CDR1 SQVTM and CDR2 ANQGSEA come from the germline V gene. The CDR3 totals 14 residues. The V end was cut by 4 bases, the J end by 4 bases, with 16 bases between. CDR3 residues: CSVGEGPRGTEAFF. Written as DNA, the CDR3 is TGCAGCGTTGGTGAGGGCCCGCGGGGCACTGAAGCTTTCTTT.

V usage is TRBV5-1 and J usage is TRBJ1-2; 8 nucleotides match TRBD1. Trimming at V came to 0 bases and at J to 8 bases, leaving 12 bases not matched to a gene. This CDR3 spans 16 amino acids. Germline CDR1 SGHRS, CDR2 YFSETQ. The CDR3: CASSLEWGGQGSGYTF. The CDR3 nucleotides are TGCGCCAGCAGCTTGGAGTGGGGAGGACAGGGTAGCGGCTACACCTTC.